This T cell receptor beta chain appears in the sequencing data of a study of CD8+CD57+ T cells in acquired aplastic anemia. As for the study in general: CD4+ and CD8+ cells, once sorted, gave DNA averaging approximately 3 ug.

CDR3 and TCR beta VDJ profiling relied on a genomic DNA template. TCRdb re-called the reads through MiXCR, storing one row per CDR3 protein. The sample holds some 140,000 distinct CDR3 sequences, less than 60% seen once. CD8+CD57+ cell expansion had been shown by flow cytometry in patients chosen for sequencing. Each of the patients presented with severe acquired aplastic anemia. V trimming: 3 bases; J trimming: 11 bases; junction bases outside the gene matches: 13. Germline lookup yields CDR1 LNHNV and CDR2 YYDKDF (reference sequence). CDR3 length equals 15 residues. Whole-study results and caveats: About 30 shared CD8+ CDR3s appeared highly expressed within patients' immunodominant clones. For CD8+ Simpson's diversity, patients and controls showed no significant difference.

Concerning this clonotype: No antigen is known for it.

This chain links TRBV15 with TRBJ1-5; 7 positions agree with TRBD1. This receptor was identified in a human donor with aplastic anemia. Sequencing input: sorted CD4+, CD8+, or CD8+CD57+ T cells (not recorded which) from PBMCs. The chain's CDR3 is CATSRDRSASGSQHF. As DNA, the CDR3 is TGTGCCACCAGCAGGGACAGGTCGGCTTCTGGGTCCCAGCATTTT.